This T cell receptor (beta chain) is from a study of human T cells and chemical hapten exposure. The wider study: TCR yields per sample varied, mainly owing to small pooled library volume differences. Study results and limitations: Expanded TCRs clustered into significantly more large CDR3 similarity groups than controls, the analysis revealed.

This clonotype was detected a few times. The antigen remains undetermined. One entry per CDR3 protein, called by TCRdb with MiXCR from the RACE reads. In the table there are 150,000 to 200,000 distinct CDR3 sequences, around a quarter of which are singletons. Time point reported: patch test 3, about 24 weeks after DPC sensitization. Treatment in this sample: therapeutic diphenylcyclopropenone sensitization with weekly scalp DPC. This CDR3 contains 14 residues. The ends were cut back, 3 bases at V and 7 bases at J, with 13 bases in the middle. CDR1 MNHEY and CDR2 SMNVEV come from the germline V gene (reference sequence).

This chain uses TRBV27 with TRBJ2-1; maybe TRBD2 (7 bases). The clonotype comes from a woman aged 18 to 35 with alopecia areata. Some clones in this sample may be carry-over from other donors' samples. This specimen consisted of whole blood, obtained in connection with sensitization to the hapten diphenylcyclopropenone (DPC). The CDR3 region has the DNA TGTGCCAGCAGTTTTCGGGGGGCGCGGAATGAGCAGTTCTTC. Translation: CASSFRGARNEQFF.